This T cell receptor (beta chain) was documented in a study of T cells in Graves' hyperthyroidism and ophthalmopathy. This clonotype was picked up many times. The study left out patients who had uncontrolled infection, other autoimmune disease, pregnancy or lactation. The germline V gene encodes CDR1 KGHSH and CDR2 LQKENI. Trimming left V 2 bases short and J 5 bases short, with 13 bases between. The CDR3 spans 15 residues. The TCR beta CDR3 regions underwent amplification using RNA transcripts as the source. TCR CDR3 underwent first-round RT-PCR with the HTBI primer set. TCRdb re-analysed the multiplex PCR reads in MiXCR, keeping a single row per CDR3 protein. The table lists about 500,000 distinct CDR3 sequences, over 15% of them singletons, with around 19% in the top ten.

What was sequenced was blood. The sequence derives from a woman in her late teens or twenties with Graves' hyperthyroidism. The chain links TRBV18 to TRBJ2-1; unclear D gene. The CDR3 nucleotides are TGTGCCAGCTCACCAGTGAGCGTCCTAGACAATGAGCAGTTCTTC. Protein: CASSPVSVLDNEQFF.